This T cell receptor beta chain was identified in a study of yellow fever vaccine responses in identical twins. Study-wide points: The authors reported partly convergent, partly personalized vaccine responses in identical twins.

CDR1 and CDR2 (germline): KGHDR, SFDVKD. The V gene end was trimmed by 4 bases and the J gene end by 6 bases; junction bases not matched to a gene: 7. This CDR3 contains 15 residues. One entry per CDR3 protein, called by TCRdb with MiXCR from the RT-PCR reads. The repertoire includes approximately 400 distinct CDR3 sequences, roughly 68% of them detected once, and 28% sits in the top ten. This clonotype was seen just once. Its specificity is unknown. The rearrangement uses TRBV24-1 and TRBJ2-3; TRBD1 agrees at 9 bases. This TCR was recovered from a female donor who received the yellow fever vaccine. The sample consisted of T cells from blood (PBMCs), unsorted or a sorted subset (not recorded which), taken before or after yellow fever vaccination (not recorded which). The CDR3 region is CATSDGDREVDTQYF. DNA for the CDR3: TGTGCCACCAGTGACGGGGACAGGGAGGTTGATACGCAGTATTTT.